These 25 T cell receptor beta chains share one sample of origin, sequenced in a study of blood T cell repertoires in COVID-19. The method was immunoSEQ multiplex PCR; TCRdb's version includes in-frame clones alone and lacks a portion of them. This sample has 78,000 or so clones, with approximately 83% found just once. Sequenced input: peripheral blood. The receptor set was obtained from a woman in her sixties with acute or convalescent COVID-19.

The chain joins TRBV2 to TRBJ1-4, with 8 bases fitting TRBD1. CDR3 length: 12 amino acids. V was pared by 5 bases and J by 10 bases, with 3 bases of the junction left unmatched. Germline V gene sequence: CDR1 SNHLY, CDR2 FYNNEI. CDR3 sequence (DNA): TGTGCCAGCAGTCAGGGGGCGGGAAAACTGTTTTTT. Encoded protein: CASSQGAGKLFF.

The gene calls are TRBV6-1 and TRBJ1-2, with D uncertain. Trimming took 0 bases from V and 6 from J, leaving 11 bases between them. This CDR3 has 14 residues. Germline V gives CDR1 MNHNS, CDR2 SASEGT. CDR3 nucleotide sequence: TGTGCCAGCAGTGAAGCTGGCTACGGGAATGGCTACACCTTC. Translating it yields CASSEAGYGNGYTF.

The CDR3 protein is CASSWTGNRLNEQFF. In DNA form, the CDR3 reads TGTGCCAGCAGTTGGACAGGGAATCGGCTCAATGAGCAGTTCTTC. The rearrangement uses TRBV7-9 and TRBJ2-1; 8 bases align to TRBD1. Trimming at V came to 6 bases and at J to 6 bases, leaving 10 bases not matched to a gene. The CDR3 is 15 amino acids. Germline CDR1 reads SEHNR; CDR2 reads FQNEAQ (reference sequence).

This chain links TRBV28 with TRBJ2-7, with 10 bases fitting TRBD2. This CDR3 is 15 amino acids long. Unmatched junction bases numbered 8, after V lost 6 bases and J lost 3 bases. Per the germline V gene, CDR1 is MDHEN and CDR2 is SYDVKM. CDR3 nucleotide sequence: TGTGCCAGCAGGTTCCGTCTAGCGGGGGACTACGAGCAGTACTTC. It is translated as CASRFRLAGDYEQYF.

V and J are TRBV1 and TRBJ2-3; the table assigns TRBD2, which was not confirmed against the DNA. TRBV1 is a known pseudogene. The CDR3 contains 14 residues. CDR3 DNA sequence: TGCACCAACGTCCCCGGGACTAGTGGGGATACGCAGTATTTT. Its protein is CTNVPGTSGDTQYF.

V usage is TRBV10-3 and J usage is TRBJ1-6; 7 bases are shared with TRBD1. Germline V gene data show CDR1 as ENHRY and CDR2 as SYGVKD. The CDR3 is 12 amino acids. V gave up 8 bases and J gave up 11 bases; unmatched junction bases: 6. The CDR3 region has the DNA TGTGCCATCGGACGACAGGGCACACCCCTCCACTTT. Translating gives CAIGRQGTPLHF.

The count of this clone is one. The gene calls are TRBV5-1 and TRBJ2-1; TRBD2 aligns across 14 bases. The CDR3 is 19 residues long. Germline lookup yields CDR1 SGHRS and CDR2 YFSETQ. J lost 0 bases, V lost 4 bases, and 9 bases had no gene match. The CDR3 nucleotides are TGCGCCAGCAGCCAACCAAGGACTAGCGGGGGGAGCTCCTACAATGAGCAGTTCTTC. It specifies CASSQPRTSGGSSYNEQFF.

This sequence joins TRBV10-3 and TRBJ2-2; 9 bases are a match to TRBD1. The length of the CDR3 is 14 residues. Germline lookup yields CDR1 ENHRY and CDR2 SYGVKD. V shed 10 bases, J shed 5 bases, and the junction held 8 bases outside the gene matches. CDR3 residues: CATQQGARTGELFF. CDR3 coding DNA: TGTGCCACCCAACAGGGGGCTAGGACCGGGGAGCTGTTTTTT.

The chain is built from TRBV5-6 and TRBJ1-5, with D unresolved. The CDR3 extends over 15 amino acids. CDR1 and CDR2 from the germline V gene are SGHDT and YYEEEE. The V and J ends lost 0 bases and 0 bases respectively, with 7 bases between them. The CDR3 reads CASSLGALSNQPQHF. The CDR3 DNA reads as TGTGCCAGCAGCTTGGGGGCCCTTAGCAATCAGCCCCAGCATTTT.

J is TRBJ2-5 and V is TRBV6-5; TRBD1 matches 12 bases. Germline V gene sequence: CDR1 MNHEY, CDR2 SVGAGI. This CDR3 region has 14 residues. V dropped 6 bases and J dropped 5; count of bases not matched to a gene: 4. The CDR3 spells CASRGQGAAETQYF. The CDR3 nucleotides read TGTGCCAGCAGGGGACAGGGGGCTGCCGAGACCCAGTACTTC.

This chain uses TRBV24-1 with TRBJ2-2; maybe TRBD1 (5 bases). This CDR3 has 13 residues. V lost 9 bases to trimming and J lost 1 base, with 8 bases between them. The V gene's germline CDR1 is KGHDR and CDR2 SFDVKD. In DNA, the CDR3 is TGTGCCACCCAGGGCGGGAACACCGGGGAGCTGTTTTTT. Encoded protein: CATQGGNTGELFF.

Note on this clone: Other DNA sequences in this specimen translate into the identical CDR3. The J gene is TRBJ1-2, the V gene TRBV5-1; 9 bases line up with TRBD1. CDR1 is SGHRS, CDR2 YFSETQ, per germline. V lost 4 bases, J lost 5 bases, and 9 bases stayed unmatched. The CDR3 runs 15 residues. CDR3 region: CASSPTGGDLYGYTF. Written as DNA, the CDR3 is TGCGCCAGCAGCCCGACAGGGGGAGATCTTTATGGCTACACCTTC.

The gene calls are TRBV2 and TRBJ2-1, with 15 nucleotides matching TRBD2. Germline V gene lookup returns CDR1 SNHLY and CDR2 FYNNEI. V was pared by 7 bases and J by 0 bases, with 7 bases of the junction left unmatched. The CDR3 contains 18 residues. CDR3 sequence: CASTRTSGGGSSYNEQFF. CDR3 bases: TGTGCCAGCACCAGGACTAGCGGGGGGGGAAGCTCCTACAATGAGCAGTTCTTC.

The chain couples TRBV5-1 to TRBJ1-4; D may be TRBD1 (6 bases). CDR1 is SGHRS and CDR2 is YFSETQ in the germline V gene. The CDR3 loop spans 14 amino acids. Trimming cost V 4 bases and J 8 bases, with 15 bases left between them. The CDR3: CASSPRGGDEKLFF. DNA for the CDR3: TGCGCCAGCAGCCCCAGGGGAGGGGACGAAAAACTGTTTTTT.

The CDR3 DNA follows: TGTGCCAGCAGTACGCGACAGGGTGCTCAGCCCCAGCATTTT. It codes for CASSTRQGAQPQHF. The chain recombines TRBV6-2 or TRBV6-3 with TRBJ1-5, with TRBD1 matching 7 bases. The CDR3 contains 14 residues. Trimming took 5 bases from V and 6 from J; bases not matched to a gene: 7. Germline V gives CDR1 MNHEY, CDR2 SVGEGT.

The chain recombines TRBV12-5 with TRBJ2-3; no clear D. The V gene lost 6 bases and the J gene lost 0 bases, with 7 bases spanning the gap. The CDR3 spans 13 residues. Looked up from germline, CDR1 is LGHNT and CDR2 is FRNRAP. Written as DNA, the CDR3 is TGTGCTAGTGGCCCAGATAGCACAGATACGCAGTATTTT. Protein product: CASGPDSTDTQYF.

The sample holds a few counts of this clone. The chain employs TRBV15 and TRBJ2-2, with 7 nucleotides matching TRBD2. Germline loops: CDR1 LNHNV, CDR2 YYDKDF (reference sequence). The CDR3 spans 14 residues. V gave up 8 bases and J gave up 4 bases; unmatched junction bases: 7. The CDR3 spells CATGVGGRTGELFF. CDR3 in DNA: TGTGCCACCGGGGTGGGAGGGCGCACCGGGGAGCTGTTTTTT.

The chain has TRBV24-1 and TRBJ1-2; the D is unclear. The germline V and J ends were trimmed by 0 bases and 7 bases, with 8 bases remaining between them. Germline V gene data show CDR1 as KGHDR and CDR2 as SFDVKD. This CDR3 is 13 amino acids long. The chain's CDR3 is CATSDLGWAGYTF. CDR3 nucleotide sequence: TGTGCCACCAGTGATTTGGGCTGGGCTGGCTACACCTTC.

The CDR3 loop is CASSLLPTAYEQYF. The CDR3 nucleotides are TGCGCCAGCAGCCTACTACCGACAGCCTACGAGCAGTACTTC. The chain recombines TRBV5-1 with TRBJ2-7; the D gene is possibly TRBD1 (5 bases). The CDR3 covers 14 residues. Trimming pared 4 bases from V and 2 bases from J, leaving 13 bases between. CDR1 and CDR2 from the germline V gene are SGHRS and YFSETQ.

The chain joins TRBV5-1 to TRBJ1-2; D remains unclear. Trimming left V 0 bases short and J 8 bases short, with 17 bases between. Germline CDR1 SGHRS, CDR2 YFSETQ. The CDR3 consists of 15 residues. The CDR3 loop is CASSLGSQFFEGYTF. Written as DNA, the CDR3 is TGCGCCAGCAGCTTGGGTTCCCAATTCTTCGAGGGCTACACCTTC. The variable domain in full, completed from reference TRBV5-1 and TRBJ1-2, reads KAGVTQTPRYLIKTRGQQVTLSCSPISGHRSVSWYQQTPGQGLQFLFEYFSETQRNKGNFPGRFSGRQFSNSRSEMNVSTLELGDSALYLCASSLGSQFFEGYTFGSGTRLTVV.

The chain recombines TRBV19 with TRBJ2-2; TRBD2 aligns across 7 bases. CDR1 and CDR2 from the germline V gene are LNHDA and SQIVND (reference sequence). This CDR3 spans 15 amino acids. Trimming removed 6 bases from V and 0 bases from J; junction bases left unmatched: 4. The CDR3 DNA follows: TGTGCCAGTAGCCTCGCGGGGGCGAACACCGGGGAGCTGTTTTTT. Translating it yields CASSLAGANTGELFF.

The rearrangement uses TRBV2 and TRBJ2-1, with D possibly matching TRBD2 (6 bases). The CDR3 spans 15 residues. Trimming left V 5 bases short and J 5 bases short, with 16 bases between. From germline, CDR1 is SNHLY and CDR2 FYNNEI. In DNA, the CDR3 is TGTGCCAGCAGTCGGAGGGACCTGGCCAACAATGAGCAGTTCTTC. It yields the protein CASSRRDLANNEQFF.

This clone was seen ten or more times. This rearrangement joins TRBV25-1 to TRBJ2-2; 9 nucleotides match TRBD1. Germline V CDR1 and CDR2: MGHDK, SYGVNS. V shed 6 bases and J 3 bases; nucleotides not matched to a gene: 5. The CDR3 runs to 15 residues. Here the CDR3 DNA reads TGTGCCAGCAGAATGACAGGGGGGGACACCGGGGAGCTGTTTTTT. This encodes CASRMTGGDTGELFF.

The V call is TRBV6-6, the J call TRBJ1-5, with 8 bases matching TRBD1. With V trimmed by 2 bases and J by 4 bases, 4 bases remained unmatched. Germline CDR1 and CDR2: MNHNY and SVGAGI (reference sequence). The CDR3 contains 15 residues. This chain's CDR3 is CASSYKRTGNQPQHF. CDR3 in DNA: TGTGCCAGCAGTTACAAACGGACAGGGAATCAGCCCCAGCATTTT.

This clone appeared once. One end of the junction varies from germline; a read error may be responsible. J is TRBJ1-3 and V is TRBV6-5, with 11 bases matching TRBD1. Looked up from germline, CDR1 is MNHEY and CDR2 is SVGAGI. The CDR3 contains 14 residues. CDR3 coding DNA: TGTGCCCGCAGGGGGGACAGGGGGGGAAACACCATATATTTT. It encodes CARRGDRGGNTIYF.